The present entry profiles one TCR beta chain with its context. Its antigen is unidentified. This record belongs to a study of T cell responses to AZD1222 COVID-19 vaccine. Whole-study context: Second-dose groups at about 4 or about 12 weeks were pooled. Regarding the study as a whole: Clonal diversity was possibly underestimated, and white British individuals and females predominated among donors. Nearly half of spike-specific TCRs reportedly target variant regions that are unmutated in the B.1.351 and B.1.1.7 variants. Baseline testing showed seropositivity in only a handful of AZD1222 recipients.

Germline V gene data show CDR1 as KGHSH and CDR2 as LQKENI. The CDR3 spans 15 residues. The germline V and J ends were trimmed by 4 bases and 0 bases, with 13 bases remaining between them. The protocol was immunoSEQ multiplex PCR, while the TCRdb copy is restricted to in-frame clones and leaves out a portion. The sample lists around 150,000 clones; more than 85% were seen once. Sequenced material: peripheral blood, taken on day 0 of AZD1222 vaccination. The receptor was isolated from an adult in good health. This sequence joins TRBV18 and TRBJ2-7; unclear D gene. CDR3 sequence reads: CASSRMDGISYEQYF. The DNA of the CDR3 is TGTGCCAGCTCACGGATGGACGGAATCTCCTACGAGCAGTACTTC.